Sequencing of this T cell receptor (beta chain) was carried out in a study of T cells after yellow fever vaccination. V shed 4 bases and J 7 bases; nucleotides not matched to a gene: 5. CDR3 length: 15 residues. CDR1 is KGHSH, CDR2 LQKENI, per germline. Researchers made TCR cDNA using 5'RACE template switching, and this step added a universal primer site and UMIs. Via MiXCR, TCRdb re-called the 5' RACE reads, giving one row per CDR3 protein. Of hundreds of thousands of distinct CDR3 sequences in the sample, 8.1% were seen once. The sequence came from a man aged 18 to 35 who received the YFV17D yellow fever vaccine. This sample comprised PBMCs, obtained more than 40 days after the first yellow fever vaccination. V and J are TRBV18 and TRBJ2-1; 12 bases align to TRBD1. The DNA of the CDR3 is TGTGCCAGCTCACGGGGGACAGGGGGCAAAAATGAGCAGTTCTTC. This codes for CASSRGTGGKNEQFF.